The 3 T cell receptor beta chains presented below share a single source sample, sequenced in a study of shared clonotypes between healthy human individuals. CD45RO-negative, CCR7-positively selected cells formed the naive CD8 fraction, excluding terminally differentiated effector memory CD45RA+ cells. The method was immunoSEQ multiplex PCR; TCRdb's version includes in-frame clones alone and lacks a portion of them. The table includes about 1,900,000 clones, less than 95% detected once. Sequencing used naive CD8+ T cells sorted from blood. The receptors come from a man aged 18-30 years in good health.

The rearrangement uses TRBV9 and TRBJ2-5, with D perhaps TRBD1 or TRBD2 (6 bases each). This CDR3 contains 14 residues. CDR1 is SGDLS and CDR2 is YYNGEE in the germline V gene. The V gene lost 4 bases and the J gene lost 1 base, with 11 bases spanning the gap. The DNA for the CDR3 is TGTGCCAGCAGCACGGGGGCCATCCAAGAGACCCAGTACTTC. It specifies CASSTGAIQETQYF. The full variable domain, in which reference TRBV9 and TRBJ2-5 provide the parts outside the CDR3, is DSGVTQTPKHLITATGQRVTLRCSPRSGDLSVYWYQQSLDQGLQFLIQYYNGEERAKGNILERFSAQQFPDLHSELNLSSLELGDSALYFCASSTGAIQETQYFGPGTRLLVL.

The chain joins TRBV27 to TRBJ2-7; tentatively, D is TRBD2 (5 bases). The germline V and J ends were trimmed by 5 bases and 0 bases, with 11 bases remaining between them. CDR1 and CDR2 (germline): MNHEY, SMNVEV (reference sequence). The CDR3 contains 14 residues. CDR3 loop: CASSLPTSSYEQYF. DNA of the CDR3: TGTGCCAGCAGTCTCCCCACTAGCTCCTACGAGCAGTACTTC.

CDR3 region: CASSPPLQAAPNYGYTF. Here the CDR3 DNA reads TGTGCCAGCAGCCCCCCCCTACAGGCGGCCCCCAACTATGGCTACACCTTC. This chain connects TRBV7-6 to TRBJ1-2; maybe TRBD1 (5 bases). Trimming shortened V by 5 bases and J by 2 bases, and 21 bases separated the two germline ends. The CDR3 loop spans 17 amino acids. CDR1 is SGHVS, CDR2 FNYEAQ, per germline.